Included here is one TCR beta chain sequence, with context. The antigen is unknown. TCRdb's table, derived via immunoSEQ multiplex PCR, lists solely in-frame clones and lacks some. Here the sample spans 40,000 to 45,000 clones, around nine tenths being singletons. The data stem from a study of OX40 agonist ivuxolimab in advanced cancers. Study-level findings and limits: With doses of 0.1 to 3.0 mg/kg, CD4+ and CD8+ blood T cells had undergone clonal expansion by week 6.

Per the germline V gene, CDR1 is MGHRA and CDR2 is YSYEKL. V was clipped by 0 bases and J by 7 bases; unmatched bases: 20. The CDR3 runs 20 residues. Here the sequenced sample was CD4+ or CD8+ T cells sorted from blood, taken in a trial of the OX40 agonist ivuxolimab. The TCR was taken from an adult with an advanced solid tumor such as melanoma, head and neck, liver or kidney cancer. This chain connects TRBV4-1 to TRBJ2-1; 8 nucleotides align to TRBD2. The CDR3 DNA follows: TGCGCCAGCAGCCAAGAGTTCTTTATGGTAGCGGGGAGGGACCGGAATGAGCAGTTCTTC. Protein sequence: CASSQEFFMVAGRDRNEQFF.